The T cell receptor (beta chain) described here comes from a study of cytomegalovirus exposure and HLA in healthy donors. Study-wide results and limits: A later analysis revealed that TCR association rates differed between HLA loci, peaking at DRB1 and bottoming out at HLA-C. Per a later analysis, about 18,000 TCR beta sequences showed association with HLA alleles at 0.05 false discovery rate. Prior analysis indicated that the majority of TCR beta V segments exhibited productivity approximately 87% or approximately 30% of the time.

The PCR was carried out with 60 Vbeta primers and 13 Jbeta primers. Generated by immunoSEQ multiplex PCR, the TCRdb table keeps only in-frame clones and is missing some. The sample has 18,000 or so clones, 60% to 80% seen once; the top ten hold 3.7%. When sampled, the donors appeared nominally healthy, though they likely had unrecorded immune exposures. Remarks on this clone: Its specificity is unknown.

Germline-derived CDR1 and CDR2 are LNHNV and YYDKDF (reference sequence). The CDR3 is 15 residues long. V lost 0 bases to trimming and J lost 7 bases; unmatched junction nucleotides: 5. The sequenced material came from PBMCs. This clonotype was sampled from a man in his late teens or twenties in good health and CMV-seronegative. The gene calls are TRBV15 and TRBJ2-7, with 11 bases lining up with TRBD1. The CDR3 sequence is CATSREGTGGREQYF. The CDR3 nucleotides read TGTGCCACCAGCAGAGAAGGGACAGGGGGTCGGGAGCAGTACTTC.